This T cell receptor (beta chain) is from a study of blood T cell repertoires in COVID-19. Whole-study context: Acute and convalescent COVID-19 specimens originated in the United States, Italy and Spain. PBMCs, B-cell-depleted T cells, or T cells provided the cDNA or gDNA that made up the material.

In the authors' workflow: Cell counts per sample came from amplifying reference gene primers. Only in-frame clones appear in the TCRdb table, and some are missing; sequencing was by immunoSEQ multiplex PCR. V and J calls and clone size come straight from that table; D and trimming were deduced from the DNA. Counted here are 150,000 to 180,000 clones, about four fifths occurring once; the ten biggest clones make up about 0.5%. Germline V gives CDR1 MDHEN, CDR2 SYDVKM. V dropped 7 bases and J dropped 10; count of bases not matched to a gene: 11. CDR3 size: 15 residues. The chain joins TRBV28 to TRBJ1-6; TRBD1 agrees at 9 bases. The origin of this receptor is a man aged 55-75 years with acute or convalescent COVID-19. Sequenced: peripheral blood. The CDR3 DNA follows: TGTGCCAGCACACCTGGACAGGGGTTAGGATCACCCCTCCACTTT. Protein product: CASTPGQGLGSPLHF.